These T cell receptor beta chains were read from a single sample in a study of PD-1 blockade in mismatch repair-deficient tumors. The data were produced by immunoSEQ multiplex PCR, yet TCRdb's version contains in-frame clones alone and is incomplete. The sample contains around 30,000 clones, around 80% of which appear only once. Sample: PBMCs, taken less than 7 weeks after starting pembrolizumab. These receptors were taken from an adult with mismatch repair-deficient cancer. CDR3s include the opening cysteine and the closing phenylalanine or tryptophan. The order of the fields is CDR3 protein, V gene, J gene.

CASSLGGTGTLEQYF	TRBV5-4	.
CASSEGSREAYTDTQYF	TRBV10-1	TRBJ2-3
CASTSPSGAPQETQYF	TRBV5-1	TRBJ2-5
CASHRSKGYEQYF	TRBV12-5	TRBJ2-7
CASRTGGPPYEQYF	TRBV2	TRBJ2-7
CASSLTGTGATEQYF	TRBV7-3	TRBJ2-7
CASSPATGFYEQYF	TRBV6-5	TRBJ2-7
CASTQDRGLQPQHF	TRBV16	TRBJ1-5
CASSLAGRGPDQPQHF	TRBV5-6	TRBJ1-5
CASRPRGDRLWPQHF	TRBV6-1	TRBJ1-5
CASSLAWTVGTEAFF	TRBV5-6	TRBJ1-1
CASSLVNEQFF	TRBV7-2	TRBJ2-1
CASSVGQVNEKLFF	TRBV9	TRBJ1-4
CASAPQGLRGNQPQHF	TRBV18	TRBJ1-5
CASSGSDISYEQYF	TRBV5-4	TRBJ2-7
CASRGAGNQPQHF	TRBV28	TRBJ1-5
CASSFAFRGLAGEGGYEQYF	TRBV27	TRBJ2-7